This T cell receptor (beta chain) comes out of a study of lymphopenia after photon versus proton radiotherapy. Study results and caveats: Proton therapy kept repertoires fairly stable, unlike photons, which gained effector/memory cells.

In regard to this clone: What it recognizes is unknown.

Trimming cost V 4 bases and J 5 bases; bases outside gene matches: 5. This CDR3 is 14 amino acids long. Germline-derived CDR1 and CDR2 are SEHNR and FQNEAQ (reference sequence). Produced via immunoSEQ multiplex PCR; TCRdb's table is partial and in-frame only. This repertoire shows 15,000 or so clones, 80% to 90% found once; its top ten account for 45% to 60%. Source: peripheral blood, taken from a patient treated with proton-based radiotherapy. This chain uses TRBV7-9 with TRBJ1-5; 7 positions match TRBD1. The source of this sequence is a woman aged 60-75 years with cholangiocarcinoma. Some clones in this sample may be carry-over from other donors' samples. DNA of the CDR3: TGTGCCAGCAGCTCCAGGGACAGCTATCAGCCCCAGCATTTT. Protein product: CASSSRDSYQPQHF.